These 31 T cell receptor beta chains share one sample of origin, sequenced in a study of blood T cell repertoires in COVID-19. Sequencing used immunoSEQ multiplex PCR; TCRdb keeps in-frame clones, though not all of them. The sample has about 480,000 clones; roughly 90% are singletons. The specimen was peripheral blood. All receptors come from a woman in her twenties or thirties with acute or convalescent COVID-19.

The chain carries TRBV29-1 and TRBJ1-2, with a tentative D call TRBD1 (5 bases). From germline, CDR1 is SQVTM and CDR2 ANQGSEA. The CDR3 has 11 amino acids. CDR3 loop: CSVWGVYGYTF. The CDR3 coding sequence is TGCAGTGTCTGGGGGGTCTATGGCTACACCTTC. Drawing the rest from reference TRBV29-1 and TRBJ1-2, the complete variable domain is SAVISQKPSRDICQRGTSLTIQCQVDSQVTMMFWYRQQPGQSLTLIATANQGSEATYESGFVIDKFPISRPNLTFSTLTVSNMSPEDSSIYLCSVWGVYGYTFGSGTRLTVV.

This clone was detected only once. This chain connects TRBV5-4 to TRBJ2-5; 10 nucleotides align to TRBD1. The V gene end was trimmed by 6 bases and the J gene end by 5 bases; junction bases not matched to a gene: 13. The CDR3 is 16 residues long. Germline CDR1 and CDR2: SGHNT and YYREEE (reference sequence). The CDR3 reads CASNMGGQGIWETQYF. As DNA, the CDR3 is TGTGCCAGCAATATGGGGGGACAGGGGATTTGGGAGACCCAGTACTTC.

The gene calls are TRBV6-5 and TRBJ1-1; D perhaps matches TRBD1 (5 bases). Germline values: CDR1 MNHEY, CDR2 SVGAGI. V was pared by 0 bases and J by 5 bases, with 13 bases between. The CDR3 is 15 amino acids. CDR3: CASSYSAGPWTEAFF. CDR3 DNA sequence: TGTGCCAGCAGTTACTCGGCAGGGCCTTGGACTGAAGCTTTCTTT.

The chain combines TRBV2 with TRBJ2-3, with 9 bases lining up with TRBD1. Germline CDR1 is SNHLY and CDR2 is FYNNEI. The CDR3 totals 17 residues. Unmatched junction bases numbered 12, after V lost 5 bases and J lost 3 bases. This chain's CDR3 is CASSPISGTGITDTQYF. DNA for the CDR3: TGTGCCAGCAGTCCGATTTCCGGGACAGGGATAACAGATACGCAGTATTTT.

The chain has TRBV6-5 and TRBJ1-1; perhaps TRBD1 as D (5 bases). Germline CDR1 reads MNHEY; CDR2 reads SVGAGI. Trimming removed 2 bases from V and 1 base from J, with 8 bases in between. This CDR3 contains 14 residues. The CDR3 reads CASSYRGWNTEAFF. The DNA for the CDR3 is TGTGCCAGCAGTTACAGGGGATGGAACACTGAAGCTTTCTTT.

This chain links TRBV5-4 with TRBJ2-1; no clear D. This CDR3 contains 16 residues. Per germline, CDR1 SGHNT and CDR2 YYREEE (reference sequence). With 3 bases removed from V and 3 bases from J, the gap between germline ends came to 16 bases. Written as DNA, the CDR3 is TGTGCCAGCAGCTCCTTGACACCACGAAACTACAATGAGCAGTTCTTC. Its translation: CASSSLTPRNYNEQFF.

This clone was seen once. This sequence joins TRBV6-6 and TRBJ1-2, with TRBD1 as a possible D gene (5 bases). This CDR3 is 11 amino acids long. The germline gives CDR1 MNHNY, CDR2 SVGAGI (reference sequence). Trimming cost V 8 bases and J 7 bases, with 11 bases left between them. CDR3 region: CASGGGVGYTF. CDR3 nucleotide sequence: TGTGCCAGCGGCGGGGGGGTTGGCTACACCTTC.

This chain uses TRBV29-1 with TRBJ1-1, with 7 bases that match TRBD1. The length of the CDR3 is 12 residues. CDR1 SQVTM and CDR2 ANQGSEA come from the germline V gene. The V segment lost 7 bases and the J segment 4 bases; nucleotides outside the gene matches: 6. The CDR3 sequence: CSETGVGTEAFF. The DNA of the CDR3 is TGCAGCGAAACAGGGGTTGGCACTGAAGCTTTCTTT. The complete variable domain, with remaining parts taken from reference TRBV29-1 and TRBJ1-1, reads SAVISQKPSRDICQRGTSLTIQCQVDSQVTMMFWYRQQPGQSLTLIATANQGSEATYESGFVIDKFPISRPNLTFSTLTVSNMSPEDSSIYLCSETGVGTEAFFGQGTRLTVV.

This chain uses TRBV30 with TRBJ2-1; the match to TRBD2 covers 11 bases. This CDR3 is 18 amino acids long. Germline V gene data show CDR1 as GTSNPN and CDR2 as SVGIG (reference sequence). J was trimmed by 0 bases and V by 5 bases; bases with no gene match: 12. The CDR3 DNA reads as TGTGCCTGGCGTTCCCTAGCGGGGGGCGGGAGCTCCTACAATGAGCAGTTCTTC. Amino acid sequence: CAWRSLAGGGSSYNEQFF. Combining the CDR3 with reference TRBV30 and TRBJ2-1 gives the whole variable domain SQTIHQWPATLVQPVGSPLSLECTVEGTSNPNLYWYRQAAGRGLQLLFYSVGIGQISSEVPQNLSASRPQDRQFILSSKKLLLSDSGFYLCAWRSLAGGGSSYNEQFFGPGTRLTVL.

The CDR3 DNA follows: TGTGCCAGTGTTGCGGGGGGACAGGGGAGTCAGCCCCAGCATTTT. Translated: CASVAGGQGSQPQHF. The V call is TRBV19, the J call TRBJ1-5; 10 nucleotides agree with TRBD1. V shed 8 bases, J shed 6 bases, and the junction held 10 bases outside the gene matches. This CDR3 has 15 residues. Germline V lookup: CDR1 LNHDA, CDR2 SQIVND (reference sequence).

The chain couples TRBV11-1 to TRBJ2-5; TRBD1 matches at 10 bases. The germline gives CDR1 SGHAT, CDR2 FQDESV (reference sequence). The junction had 5 bases not matched to a gene; V was cut back by 5 bases and J by 2 bases. The CDR3 length is 15 residues. CDR3 sequence: CASSPRDRGQETQYF. The CDR3 region has the DNA TGTGCCAGCAGCCCTCGGGACAGGGGACAAGAGACCCAGTACTTC.

The chain links TRBV6-5 to TRBJ2-7; 7 bases align to TRBD2. The germline CDR1 and CDR2 sequences are MNHEY and SVGAGI. V was pared by 2 bases and J by 4 bases, with 8 bases of the junction left unmatched. This CDR3 is built from 15 residues. The CDR3 sequence: CASSYSISGAYEQYF. CDR3 sequence (DNA): TGTGCCAGCAGTTACAGTATCAGCGGGGCTTACGAGCAGTACTTC.

The J gene is TRBJ2-1, the V gene TRBV11-3; D ambiguous. The CDR3 has 14 residues. Per the germline V gene, CDR1 is SGHNT and CDR2 is YENEEA. V lost 2 bases and J 7 bases, leaving 12 bases between the germline ends. The CDR3, as DNA: TGTGCCAGCAGCTTATTAGGCGCCGGGAATGAGCAGTTCTTC. Its protein product is CASSLLGAGNEQFF.

The genes are TRBV7-2 and TRBJ1-1; D may be TRBD1 (6 bases). CDR3 length: 14 residues. Germline CDR1 is SGHTA and CDR2 is FQGNSA. V was trimmed by 6 bases and J by 3 bases, leaving 14 bases between them. The CDR3 here is CASSGQTIYTEAFF. The CDR3 DNA is TGTGCCAGCAGTGGACAGACAATTTACACTGAAGCTTTCTTT.

The rearrangement uses TRBV12-3 or TRBV12-4 and TRBJ2-2; no clear D. The CDR3 consists of 12 residues. V was cut by 9 bases and J by 2 bases, with 7 bases left in between. CDR3 bases: TGTGCCAGTACTCGAAACACCGGGGAGCTGTTTTTT. Translating gives CASTRNTGELFF.

The chain combines TRBV9 with TRBJ1-6; 7 nucleotides agree with TRBD1. Germline lookup yields CDR1 SGDLS and CDR2 YYNGEE. The length of the CDR3 is 14 residues. Losses at the gene ends were 4 bases for V and 6 bases for J; bases not matched to a gene: 4. The DNA of the CDR3 is TGTGCCAGCAGCCGGGGACAGCCTAATTCACCCCTCCACTTT. Encoded protein: CASSRGQPNSPLHF.

This chain joins TRBV6-5 and TRBJ1-6, with 7 bases matching TRBD1. V was clipped by 6 bases and J by 9 bases; unmatched bases: 11. The V gene's germline CDR1 is MNHEY and CDR2 SVGAGI. The CDR3 sequence is 15 residues long. The DNA for the CDR3 is TGTGCCAGCAGGTCAGGCGAACAGGGGACTTCACCCCTCCACTTT. This encodes CASRSGEQGTSPLHF.

The chain has TRBV27 and TRBJ2-7, with a tentative D call TRBD1 (6 bases). From germline, CDR1 is MNHEY and CDR2 SMNVEV (reference sequence). The V gene lost 2 bases and the J gene lost 2 bases, with 13 bases spanning the gap. The CDR3 length is 15 residues. The CDR3 loop is CASSLEQGQTYEQYF. CDR3 nucleotides: TGTGCCAGCAGTTTAGAACAGGGCCAGACCTACGAGCAGTACTTC.

The rearrangement links TRBV9 to TRBJ2-3; D is unresolved. The ends were cut back, 0 bases at V and 0 bases at J, with 2 bases in the middle. Germline assignment: CDR1 SGDLS and CDR2 YYNGEE. This CDR3 has 13 amino acids. CDR3: CASSVASTDTQYF. DNA of the CDR3: TGTGCCAGCAGCGTAGCTAGCACAGATACGCAGTATTTT.

In its sample, this clone was seen once. The CDR3 sequence: CATQAPIMNTEAFF. CDR3 bases: TGTGCCACCCAAGCACCGATTATGAACACTGAAGCTTTCTTT. The rearrangement links TRBV28 to TRBJ1-1, with D unresolved. The CDR3 has 14 residues. V was cut by 10 bases and J by 0 bases, with 15 bases left in between. Germline-derived CDR1 and CDR2 are MDHEN and SYDVKM.

The chain employs TRBV12-5 and TRBJ2-5; D is ambiguous. The germline V gene encodes CDR1 LGHNT and CDR2 FRNRAP. The CDR3 sequence is 14 residues long. V was pared by 6 bases and J by 1 base, with 12 bases between. DNA for the CDR3: TGTGCTAGTGGCCAGTCCCAGGTCCAAGAGACCCAGTACTTC. Its protein is CASGQSQVQETQYF.

This sequence joins TRBV10-1 and TRBJ1-4; 7 bases align to TRBD1. This CDR3 is built from 14 residues. The germline V gene has CDR1 WNHNN and CDR2 SYGVQD (reference sequence). Trimming removed 0 bases from V and 8 bases from J; junction bases left unmatched: 3. In DNA, the CDR3 is TGCGCCAGCAGTGAGTCACGGGACAGAGAAAAACTGTTTTTT. Protein: CASSESRDREKLFF.

The rearrangement links TRBV9 to TRBJ2-2, with TRBD1 identical over 7 bases. The germline CDR1 and CDR2 sequences are SGDLS and YYNGEE. The CDR3 is 14 amino acids. V lost 4 bases to trimming and J lost 4 bases; unmatched junction nucleotides: 4. The CDR3 coding sequence is TGTGCCAGCAGCAAGGGACAGTCCACCGGGGAGCTGTTTTTT. Its translation: CASSKGQSTGELFF.

The chain joins TRBV11-2 to TRBJ2-3; 8 bases are shared with TRBD1. The CDR3 is 17 residues long. Germline V gene lookup returns CDR1 SGHAT and CDR2 FQNNGV. Trimming cost V 1 base and J 0 bases; bases outside gene matches: 6. CDR3 nucleotide sequence: TGTGCCAGCAGCTTAGGCCCGGACAGGGCTAGCACAGATACGCAGTATTTT. This encodes CASSLGPDRASTDTQYF.

Only one count was recorded for this clone. The rearrangement links TRBV5-1 to TRBJ2-7, with D possibly being TRBD2 (5 bases). The length of the CDR3 is 15 residues. The germline V and J ends were trimmed by 0 bases and 4 bases, with 14 bases remaining between them. The germline CDR1 and CDR2 sequences are SGHRS and YFSETQ. The CDR3 bases are TGCGCCAGCAGCTTGGGACATGTCGGCGGGTACGAGCAGTACTTC. Protein product: CASSLGHVGGYEQYF.

About this clone: In the same sample, other DNA sequences code for this CDR3. The V and J genes are TRBV12-3 or TRBV12-4 and TRBJ1-1; D remains ambiguous. V lost 1 base and J 4 bases, leaving 7 bases between the germline ends. The CDR3 contains 13 residues. CDR3 sequence: CASSLESSTEAFF. CDR3 nucleotide sequence: TGTGCCAGCAGTTTAGAGAGTAGCACTGAAGCTTTCTTT.

This sequence joins TRBV2 and TRBJ2-5, with a tentative D call TRBD2 (6 bases). The CDR3 length is 13 residues. CDR1 is SNHLY, CDR2 FYNNEI, per germline. V lost 4 bases and J 5 bases, leaving 11 bases between the germline ends. The CDR3 loop reads CASSVGLAETQYF. The CDR3 DNA sequence: TGTGCCAGCAGTGTGGGACTTGCGGAGACCCAGTACTTC. The variable domain in full, completed from reference TRBV2 and TRBJ2-5, reads EPEVTQTPSHQVTQMGQEVILRCVPISNHLYFYWYRQILGQKVEFLVSFYNNEISEKSEIFDDQFSVERPDGSNFTLKIRSTKLEDSAMYFCASSVGLAETQYFGPGTRLLVL.

The chain combines TRBV27 with TRBJ1-1; D is undetermined. V was shortened by 2 bases and J by 4 bases, with 8 bases between the two germline ends. This CDR3 comprises 13 residues. In germline, CDR1 is MNHEY, CDR2 SMNVEV (reference sequence). The CDR3 coding sequence is TGTGCCAGCAGTTTACGAGGTTCCACTGAAGCTTTCTTT. It specifies CASSLRGSTEAFF.

The DNA of the CDR3 is TGTGCCTGGAGTGTACTGTGTGTTATGAAGGGGGACGAAAACATTCAGTACTTC. Its protein is CAWSVLCVMKGDENIQYF. V is TRBV30 and J is TRBJ2-4; tentatively, D is TRBD1 (6 bases). V shed 0 bases and J shed 5 bases, with 23 bases lying between them. The CDR3 contains 18 residues. The germline V gene has CDR1 GTSNPN and CDR2 SVGIG (reference sequence).

This rearrangement joins TRBV5-1 to TRBJ2-1, with a possible D match to TRBD1 (6 bases). The V gene lost 2 bases and the J gene lost 4 bases, with 13 bases spanning the gap. The CDR3 is 15 residues long. Germline V gene sequence: CDR1 SGHRS, CDR2 YFSETQ. Here the CDR3 reads CASSFQQGKYNEQFF. CDR3 DNA sequence: TGCGCCAGCAGCTTTCAACAGGGAAAATACAATGAGCAGTTCTTC. The full variable domain, with the rest looked up from reference TRBV5-1 and TRBJ2-1, is KAGVTQTPRYLIKTRGQQVTLSCSPISGHRSVSWYQQTPGQGLQFLFEYFSETQRNKGNFPGRFSGRQFSNSRSEMNVSTLELGDSALYLCASSFQQGKYNEQFFGPGTRLTVL.

The table lists this clone with a few counts. The chain links TRBV2 to TRBJ2-3; D gene unclear. V shed 4 bases and J shed 2 bases, with 10 bases lying between them. The germline CDR1 and CDR2 sequences are SNHLY and FYNNEI. The CDR3 extends over 14 amino acids. CDR3 in DNA: TGTGCCAGCAGTGGGCAGTACCTCACAGATACGCAGTATTTT. Protein sequence: CASSGQYLTDTQYF.